Described below is a single T cell receptor beta chain sequence and its context. It has no known antigen specificity. The record has no base qualities; no much larger clone is one base away. Healthy HIV-negative adults with no recently reported acute infections or vaccinations were included as donors. Only Caucasian adults living in Nashville, Tennessee, USA were represented among the donors. CD4+ T cells were enriched through magnetic negative selection, after which naive cells were positively selected on CD45RA and the remaining negative fraction served as the memory subset. After blood collection by leukapheresis, PBMCs were isolated using Ficoll-Histopaque density gradient centrifugation and then cryopreserved in the vapor phase of liquid nitrogen. Analytical flow cytometry was used to check the purity and quantity of each magnetically sorted T cell population. Each sorted fraction had its genomic DNA isolated and then quantified by UV absorbance on a Nanodrop 2000c.

This sample was taken from a study of shared clonotypes between healthy human individuals (dated by TCRdb to 2019 to 2021). Looking at the study overall: The cohort comprised a couple of women and a few men aged 18 to 49 years. For each donor, three plates each were used for CD4 naive and CD4 memory, two plates were used for CD8 naive, and one plate was used for CD8 memory. The study deeply sequenced blood TCR repertoires of five healthy adults to estimate repertoire size and the extent of clonotype sharing between individuals. Different laboratories and diverse techniques were used to prepare libraries and sequence TCR repertoires, to increase sequencing depth and limit assay-specific biases. Leukapheresis yielded between about 0.85 and 10 billion PBMCs per donor. Overall study outcomes, separate from this receptor: Pairwise subsampling led to the expectation that sequencing depth would affect the degree of clonotype sharing among donors. Sampling was restricted to blood, and TCR repertoires in tissue are likely to differ from TCR repertoires in blood. Estimated clonotype richness was generally larger for naive than for memory subsets. When four donors were compared, the shared fraction of clonotypes was 5% to 6.5% for naive CD4, 3.5% for naive CD8, about 2.5% for memory CD4, and less than 0.45% for memory CD8. Even with the large sequencing depth, rarefaction of the sorted-subset datasets indicated that sequencing was incomplete. Because the study included only a small number of donors, the genetic and exposure-history diversity represented was limited. Compared with non-shared clonotypes, the clonotypes found in all four sorted-subset donors had higher generation probabilities.

Using the deep immunoSEQ assay, multiplex PCR amplified TCR CDR3 regions from genomic DNA. Extracted genomic DNA from each cell subset was spread evenly across all wells of several immunoSEQ 96-well plates, with each plate serving as a replicate. For sorted subsets, approximately 0.2 ug of genomic DNA, equivalent to about 30,000 T cell genomes, went into each replicate PCR. Purified libraries were measured with a Qubit 3.0 fluorometer, size-checked on a Bioanalyzer 2100, and measured again with the KAPA Library Quantification kit. Every immunoSEQ 96-well plate was sequenced on a dedicated single-read 150-cycle Illumina NextSeq 550 flow cell. For the original study's pipeline: Because only junctional sequences without quality scores were contained in the immunoSEQ output, filtering matching that applied to full-length reads could not be performed. To assign V/J genes and CDR3, sequences were annotated against IMGT germline references using PyIR, a Python wrapper for IgBLAST v1.9. Reads with weak V/J assignments (E-value above 1e-6), missing CDR3, stop codons, out-of-frame junctions, or ambiguous translated residues were removed. V3J clonotypes were defined by identical inferred V gene, J gene, and CDR3 amino acid sequence. Percentage overlap between repertoires was calculated by dividing the number of shared unique clonotypes by the size of the smaller repertoire. RTK rarefaction, the Chao1 estimator, and Recon v2.1 estimates of unobserved clonotypes were used to assess repertoire richness. Generation probabilities were computed with OLGA for all TCRbeta clonotypes obtained by the gDNA method from several donors. Here the immuneACCESS table is served through TCRdb, limited to in-frame sequences with V and J called. Missing clones are a known gap in these copies; in checked studies unresolved V genes cover under half, and the rest lacks a known reason. The V and J calls and the clone size are those of that table, but D and trimming were determined from the DNA. This sample is represented by about 1.1 million clones; 75% to 80% of them were singletons. In total, the top ten clones hold approximately 0.56% of the sample.

Spanning cysteine to phenylalanine, the CDR3 consists of 15 amino acids. The DNA shown is the 45-base CDR3, in frame from base 1. CDR1 SEHNR and CDR2 FQNEAQ are derived from the germline V gene (reference sequence). V is clipped by 5 bases and J by 2 bases, and the sequence between their germline boundaries is 14 bases long. The sequence joins TRBV7-9 to TRBJ2-3, with no D gene named confidently. Sequencing was performed on memory CD4+ T cells from PBMCs. The cell subset or site label corresponds to: CD45RA-negative fraction. This clonotype originated in a man between 18 and 35 years old in good health. Some clones in this sample may be carry-over from other donors' samples. The sequenced DNA: TGTGCCAGCAGCGGCCATTACACCAACACAGATACGCAGTATTTT. The translation is CASSGHYTNTDTQYF.